This T cell receptor (beta chain) was obtained from a study of blood T cell repertoires in COVID-19. The CDR3 has 16 amino acids. J lost 0 bases, V lost 4 bases, and 4 bases had no gene match. Germline loops: CDR1 SGHRS, CDR2 YFSETQ. Authors' methods: For nucleated cells, counts were estimated from reference gene primer amplification. Repertoires were generated with immunoSEQ multiplex PCR, while TCRdb's copy carries only in-frame clones and drops some. For V, J and clone size, that table is used; D and trimming come from the DNA. The sample records around 150,000 clones, under 90% being singletons. The sequence was collected from a human donor in a cohort sampled during active COVID-19. Specimen: peripheral blood. V is TRBV5-1 and J is TRBJ2-2, with TRBD2 matching 9 bases. CDR3 DNA: TGCGCCAGCAGCCCCATAGCGGGGGCGAACACCGGGGAGCTGTTTTTT. This codes for CASSPIAGANTGELFF.